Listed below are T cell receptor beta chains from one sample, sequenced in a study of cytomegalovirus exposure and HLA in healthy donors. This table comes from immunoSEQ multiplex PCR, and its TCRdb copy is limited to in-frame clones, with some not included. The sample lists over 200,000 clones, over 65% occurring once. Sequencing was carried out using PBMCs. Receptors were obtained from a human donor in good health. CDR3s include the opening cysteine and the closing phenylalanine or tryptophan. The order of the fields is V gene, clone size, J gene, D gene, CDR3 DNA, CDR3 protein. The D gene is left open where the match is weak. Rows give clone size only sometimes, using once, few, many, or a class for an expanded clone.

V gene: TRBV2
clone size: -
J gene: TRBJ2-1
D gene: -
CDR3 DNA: TGTGCCAGCAGAATGGACAGCCCCTCTGAGCAGTTCTTC
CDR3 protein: CASRMDSPSEQFF

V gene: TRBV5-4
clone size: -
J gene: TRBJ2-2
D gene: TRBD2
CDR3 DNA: TGTGCCAGCAGCTCCGGTAGCGGGAGTACCGGGGAGCTGTTTTTT
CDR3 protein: CASSSGSGSTGELFF

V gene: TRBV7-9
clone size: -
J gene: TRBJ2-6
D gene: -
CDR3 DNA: TGTTCCAGCAGCTTAGCGGGGACAGTATCATCTGGGGCCAACGTCCTGACTTTC
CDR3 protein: CSSSLAGTVSSGANVLTF

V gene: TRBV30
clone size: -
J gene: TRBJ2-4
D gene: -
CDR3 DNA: TGTGCCTGGAGTATTTTTGCCCGAGTAGCCAAAAACATTCAGTACTTC
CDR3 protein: CAWSIFARVAKNIQYF

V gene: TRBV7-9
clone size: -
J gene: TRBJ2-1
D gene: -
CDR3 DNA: TGTGCCAGCAGCACACTAGCTACCTACAATGAGCAGTTCTTC
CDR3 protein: CASSTLATYNEQFF

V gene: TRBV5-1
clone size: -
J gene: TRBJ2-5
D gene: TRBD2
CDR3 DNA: TGCGCCAGCAGCTTGACTAGCGGGAGGCTTCAAGAGACCCAGTACTTC
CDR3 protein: CASSLTSGRLQETQYF

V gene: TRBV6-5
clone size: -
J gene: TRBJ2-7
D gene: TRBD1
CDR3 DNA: TGTGCCAGCAGTTCCTCCGGGACAGACTACGAGCAGTACTTC
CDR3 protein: CASSSSGTDYEQYF

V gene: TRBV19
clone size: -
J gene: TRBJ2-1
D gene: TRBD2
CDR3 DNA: TGTGCCAGTAGGATAGCGGGAGGGACCAATGAGCAGTTCTTC
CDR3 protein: CASRIAGGTNEQFF

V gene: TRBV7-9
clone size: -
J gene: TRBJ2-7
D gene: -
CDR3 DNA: TGTGCCAGCAGCTTAGCGGGGGCGGGTGACGAGCAGTACTTC
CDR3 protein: CASSLAGAGDEQYF

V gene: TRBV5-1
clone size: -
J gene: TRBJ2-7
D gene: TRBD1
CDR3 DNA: TGCGCCAGCAGCTCACGGACAGGCTCCTACGAGCAGTACTTC
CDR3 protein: CASSSRTGSYEQYF

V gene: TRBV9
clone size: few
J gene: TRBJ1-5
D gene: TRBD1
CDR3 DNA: TGTGCCAGCAGCGCAGATGGGACAGAAAATCAGCCCCAGCATTTT
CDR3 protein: CASSADGTENQPQHF

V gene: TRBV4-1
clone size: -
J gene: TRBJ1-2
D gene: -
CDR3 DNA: TGCGCCAGCAGCCAAGATCGGGACATGGAAATTTCATATGGCTACACCTTC
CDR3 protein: CASSQDRDMEISYGYTF

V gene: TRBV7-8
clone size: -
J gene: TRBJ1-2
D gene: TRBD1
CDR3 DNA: TGTGCCAGCAGCTTCGCCACGGGACAGGGCCCCCTAGGCTACACCTTC
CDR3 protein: CASSFATGQGPLGYTF